This entry lists 29 T cell receptor beta chains sequenced from one sample in a study of cytomegalovirus exposure and HLA in healthy donors (dated by TCRdb to the late 2010s). The library came from the immunoSEQ multiplex PCR assay. A mixture of 60 forward primers for TCR Vbeta segments and 13 reverse primers for TCR Jbeta segments was used in the multiplex PCR. The source is immuneACCESS, and TCRdb retained only in-frame sequences with V and J called. Part of the clones is not carried over; for the studies checked, unresolved V genes explain less than half of this, and the remainder is unexplained. This sample's listing comprises about 150,000 clones. Of the sample, under 2% falls within the top ten clones. The specimen was PBMCs. The receptors here all came from a woman aged 50 to 65 in good health and CMV-seronegative.

The J gene is TRBJ1-5, the V gene TRBV15, with TRBD1 matching over 8 bases. CDR1 is LNHNV, CDR2 YYDKDF, per germline (reference sequence). CDR3 length: 17 residues. The J segment lost 5 bases and the V segment lost 3 bases, leaving 12 bases of the junction unmatched. The CDR3 protein is CATSRVPGQGLDQPQHF. CDR3 nucleotides: TGTGCCACCAGCAGGGTCCCCGGACAGGGTTTAGATCAGCCCCAGCATTTT. The full variable domain, completed using reference TRBV15 and TRBJ1-5, is DAMVIQNPRYQVTQFGKPVTLSCSQTLNHNVMYWYQQKSSQAPKLLFHYYDKDFNNEADTPDNFQSRRPNTSFCFLDIRSPGLGDTAMYLCATSRVPGQGLDQPQHFGDGTRLSIL.

With regard to this clone: One junction end does not reproduce the germline sequence, and a read error may be involved. The chain has TRBV19 and TRBJ2-1; D may be TRBD2 (5 bases). Germline CDR1 LNHDA, CDR2 SQIVND (reference sequence). The length of the CDR3 is 16 residues. CDR3 coding DNA: TGTGCCAGTAGTATAGATCGGTCTAGCTCCGACAATGAGCAGTTCTTC. Amino acid sequence: CASSIDRSSSDNEQFF.

V usage is TRBV5-6 and J usage is TRBJ2-7; 11 bases match TRBD2. The CDR3 contains 15 residues. Per germline, CDR1 SGHDT and CDR2 YYEEEE. V lost 1 base and J lost 5; bases outside the gene matches: 5. This CDR3 is CASSLRLAGTHEQYF. CDR3 nucleotides: TGTGCCAGCAGCTTGAGACTAGCGGGAACCCACGAGCAGTACTTC.

V usage is TRBV6-1 and J usage is TRBJ1-1; maybe TRBD1 (6 bases). CDR1 and CDR2 from the germline V gene are MNHNS and SASEGT. The CDR3 loop spans 13 amino acids. The ends were cut back, 5 bases at V and 4 bases at J, with 11 bases in the middle. The CDR3 sequence: CASSLSGVTEAFF. In nucleotides, the CDR3 is TGTGCCAGCAGTTTGTCAGGGGTCACTGAAGCTTTCTTT.

This CDR3 reads CASSIQTIYGYTF. The CDR3 DNA is TGTGCCAGTAGTATCCAGACTATCTATGGCTACACCTTC. This sequence joins TRBV19 and TRBJ1-2; D gene uncertain. CDR1 is LNHDA, CDR2 SQIVND, per germline (reference sequence). V was pared by 3 bases and J by 4 bases, with 9 bases between. The CDR3 loop spans 13 amino acids.

This chain uses TRBV7-2 with TRBJ1-1; D possibly corresponds to TRBD1 (5 bases). The V end lost 7 bases, the J end lost 6 bases, and 18 bases lay between the germline ends. Per germline, CDR1 SGHTA and CDR2 FQGNSA. The CDR3 has 14 residues. The CDR3 DNA reads TGTGCCAGCACCCGGGGAGGGACCGTATCTGAAGCTTTCTTT. Its protein product is CASTRGGTVSEAFF. Variable domain in full (rest from reference TRBV7-2 and TRBJ1-1): GAGVSQSPSNKVTEKGKDVELRCDPISGHTALYWYRQSLGQGLEFLIYFQGNSAPDKSGLPSDRFSAERTGGSVSTLTIQRTQQEDSAVYLCASTRGGTVSEAFFGQGTRLTVV.

The V gene is TRBV10-2, the J gene TRBJ1-5, with 8 bases matching TRBD1. V lost 2 bases, J lost 3 bases, and 3 bases stayed unmatched. Germline loops: CDR1 WSHSY, CDR2 SAAADI. CDR3 length: 15 residues. The CDR3 nucleotides are TGCGCCAGCAGTGAGCCGGGACAGGTCAATCAGCCCCAGCATTTT. It codes for CASSEPGQVNQPQHF.

The chain uses TRBV19 and TRBJ2-7; D is undetermined. Germline-derived CDR1 and CDR2 are LNHDA and SQIVND (reference sequence). CDR3 length: 16 amino acids. V was cut by 3 bases and J by 3 bases, with 18 bases left in between. The chain's CDR3 is CASSIALWNSGYEQYF. In DNA, the CDR3 is TGTGCCAGTAGTATCGCCCTCTGGAACTCGGGCTACGAGCAGTACTTC.

V usage is TRBV7-2 and J usage is TRBJ2-1; TRBD2 is a possible D gene (5 bases). Trimming left V 1 base short and J 7 bases short, with 11 bases between. The CDR3 runs 14 residues. Germline V gene sequence: CDR1 SGHTA, CDR2 FQGNSA. CDR3 amino acids: CASSLVGLKNEQFF. The CDR3 coding sequence is TGTGCCAGCAGCTTAGTTGGACTGAAGAATGAGCAGTTCTTC.

This chain uses TRBV4-3 with TRBJ2-1, with TRBD2 matching over 7 bases. J gave up 0 bases and V 1 base, and 0 bases lay outside the gene matches. CDR3 length: 15 amino acids. From germline, CDR1 is LGHNA and CDR2 YSLEER. The CDR3 nucleotides are TGCGCCAGCAGCCAAGTAGCGGGCTCCTACAATGAGCAGTTCTTC. Its translation is CASSQVAGSYNEQFF.

The V gene is TRBV25-1, the J gene TRBJ1-2, with D perhaps TRBD1 (5 bases). This CDR3 has 14 residues. CDR1 is MGHDK and CDR2 is SYGVNS in the germline V gene. V lost 2 bases to trimming and J lost 4 bases, with 11 bases between them. CDR3 sequence (DNA): TGTGCCAGCAGTGAAACAGGCGGGGGCTATGGCTACACCTTC. It specifies CASSETGGGYGYTF.

The V call is TRBV5-1, the J call TRBJ1-3, with a weak D call TRBD1 (5 bases). The CDR3 has 15 amino acids. The germline CDR1 and CDR2 sequences are SGHRS and YFSETQ. Trimming removed 3 bases at V and 4 bases at J, with 14 bases between. The CDR3 DNA sequence: TGCGCCAGCAGCTCAGCGGGGGTTATCGGAAACACCATATATTTT. Protein product: CASSSAGVIGNTIYF.

The chain joins TRBV28 to TRBJ1-5, with D possibly being TRBD1 (6 bases). This CDR3 comprises 14 residues. The germline V gene encodes CDR1 MDHEN and CDR2 SYDVKM. The V gene lost 2 bases and the J gene lost 9 bases, with 14 bases spanning the gap. CDR3 sequence (DNA): TGTGCCAGCAGTTTAAGACAGGCCGTAAGGCCCCAGCATTTT. Its protein product is CASSLRQAVRPQHF.

The V gene is TRBV6-4, the J gene TRBJ1-2, with D uncertain. Per the germline V gene, CDR1 is MRHNA and CDR2 is SNTAGT. This CDR3 region has 14 residues. The V and J ends lost 7 bases and 7 bases respectively, with 19 bases between them. The CDR3 protein is CASTSKGGSGGYTF. The CDR3 coding sequence is TGTGCCAGCACCTCCAAAGGAGGGTCGGGTGGCTACACCTTC.

The genes are TRBV5-4 and TRBJ1-1; 8 bases fit TRBD1. The germline gives CDR1 SGHNT, CDR2 YYREEE (reference sequence). J lost 6 bases, V lost 4 bases, and 8 bases had no gene match. The CDR3 totals 14 residues. In DNA, the CDR3 is TGTGCCAGCAGCCGTGGACAGGGTGGGGCTGAAGCTTTCTTT. Its protein is CASSRGQGGAEAFF.

This sequence joins TRBV9 and TRBJ2-1, with TRBD1 identical over 9 bases. Germline V CDR1 and CDR2: SGDLS, YYNGEE. V was pared by 8 bases and J by 8 bases, with 11 bases of the junction left unmatched. CDR3 size: 14 residues. CDR3 region: CASRPGDRVHEQFF. CDR3 nucleotide sequence: TGTGCCAGTCGGCCCGGGGACAGGGTCCATGAGCAGTTCTTC.

The V call is TRBV7-8, the J call TRBJ2-2; 8 nucleotides align to TRBD2. Germline CDR1 SGHVS, CDR2 FQNEAQ. The CDR3 spans 16 residues. With 0 bases clipped from V and 6 bases from J, the junction kept 6 bases outside the gene matches. CDR3 loop: CASSLALAGSSGELFF. The CDR3 DNA sequence: TGTGCCAGCAGCTTAGCTTTAGCGGGATCGTCCGGGGAGCTGTTTTTT.

V gene TRBV4-3 combines with J gene TRBJ1-2; D not certain. The CDR3 consists of 13 residues. The ends were cut back, 4 bases at V and 8 bases at J, with 14 bases in the middle. The germline gives CDR1 LGHNA, CDR2 YSLEER. CDR3 nucleotide sequence: TGCGCCAGCAGCCTTCAAAACGGTGAAGGCTACACCTTC. It yields the protein CASSLQNGEGYTF.

The chain couples TRBV2 to TRBJ2-7; 7 positions agree with TRBD1. The CDR3 runs to 13 residues. V lost 4 bases, J lost 3 bases, and 3 bases stayed unmatched. Germline V CDR1 and CDR2: SNHLY, FYNNEI. Here the CDR3 DNA reads TGTGCCAGCAGTGTAGACAGGGACTACGAGCAGTACTTC. Amino acids: CASSVDRDYEQYF.

The chain recombines TRBV6-5 with TRBJ1-2, with 7 bases aligning to TRBD1. V was pared by 2 bases and J by 7 bases, with 7 bases of the junction left unmatched. CDR3 length: 14 amino acids. Germline V gene data show CDR1 as MNHEY and CDR2 as SVGAGI. CDR3 DNA: TGTGCCAGCAGTTACCCACAGGGGATCGGTGGCTACACCTTC. Encoded protein: CASSYPQGIGGYTF.

The V call is TRBV6-5, the J call TRBJ2-7, with D possibly matching TRBD1 (6 bases). This CDR3 region has 14 residues. V lost 2 bases, J lost 2 bases, and 10 bases lay in between. CDR1 MNHEY and CDR2 SVGAGI come from the germline V gene. This chain's CDR3 is CASSYGGRTYEQYF. CDR3 in DNA: TGTGCCAGCAGTTACGGGGGCAGGACCTACGAGCAGTACTTC.

The chain employs TRBV28 and TRBJ1-6, with D possibly being TRBD1 (6 bases). Trimming shortened V by 6 bases and J by 9 bases, and 24 bases separated the two germline ends. This CDR3 is 17 amino acids long. Germline V lookup: CDR1 MDHEN, CDR2 SYDVKM. CDR3 loop: CASSRNRDRAFFSPLHF. The CDR3 nucleotides are TGTGCCAGCAGCCGCAACAGGGATCGGGCATTTTTTTCACCCCTCCACTTT.

The chain recombines TRBV28 with TRBJ1-1; TRBD1 aligns across 9 bases. The CDR3 runs to 16 residues. CDR1 is MDHEN and CDR2 is SYDVKM in the germline V gene. V was clipped by 6 bases and J by 6 bases; unmatched bases: 14. The CDR3 sequence: CASSKTGGASDSEAFF. The CDR3 DNA reads as TGTGCCAGCAGCAAAACAGGGGGCGCCTCAGATTCTGAAGCTTTCTTT.

This chain links TRBV20-1 with TRBJ1-1; 7 bases map to TRBD1. CDR3 length: 11 amino acids. Germline V gene lookup returns CDR1 DFQATT and CDR2 SNEGSKA (reference sequence). V lost 3 bases and J lost 6; bases outside the gene matches: 1. CDR3 amino acids: CSARGQPEAFF. In DNA, the CDR3 is TGCAGTGCTAGGGGACAGCCTGAAGCTTTCTTT.

The V gene is TRBV5-1, the J gene TRBJ1-1; 7 bases are shared with TRBD1. CDR1 and CDR2 from the germline V gene are SGHRS and YFSETQ. This CDR3 has 16 residues. The ends lost 1 base at V and 0 bases at J; junction bases unmatched: 6. DNA of the CDR3: TGCGCCAGCAGCTTGCTGGGGACAGATGTGAACACTGAAGCTTTCTTT. This gives the protein CASSLLGTDVNTEAFF.

The chain carries TRBV30 and TRBJ2-3; 7 bases agree with TRBD1. CDR3 size: 13 residues. Germline CDR1 GTSNPN, CDR2 SVGIG (reference sequence). Germline trimming cut 0 bases from V and 4 bases from J; bases unmatched to any gene: 1. CDR3 region: CAWSVQGSDTQYF. Written as DNA, the CDR3 is TGTGCCTGGAGTGTACAGGGGTCAGATACGCAGTATTTT. The whole variable domain, remainder taken from reference TRBV30 and TRBJ2-3, is SQTIHQWPATLVQPVGSPLSLECTVEGTSNPNLYWYRQAAGRGLQLLFYSVGIGQISSEVPQNLSASRPQDRQFILSSKKLLLSDSGFYLCAWSVQGSDTQYFGPGTRLTVL.

This chain joins TRBV6-1 and TRBJ2-2; a weak D match, TRBD2 (6 bases). Per germline, CDR1 MNHNS and CDR2 SASEGT. V was pared by 1 base and J by 5 bases, with 17 bases between. This CDR3 has 17 amino acids. The CDR3 DNA follows: TGTGCCAGCAGTGAAGGAGAGGGTCTAGCGAGAACCGGGGAGCTGTTTTTT. Translation gives CASSEGEGLARTGELFF.

The chain combines TRBV5-8 with TRBJ2-7; TRBD1 matches at 7 bases. The CDR3 has 14 residues. Losses at the gene ends were 4 bases for V and 1 base for J; bases not matched to a gene: 5. CDR1 SGHTS and CDR2 YDEGEE come from the germline V gene. CDR3 DNA: TGTGCCAGCAGCCAGACAGGGTATTCCTACGAGCAGTACTTC. Its protein is CASSQTGYSYEQYF. Combining the CDR3 with reference TRBV5-8 and TRBJ2-7 gives the whole variable domain EAGVTQSPTHLIKTRGQQATLRCSPISGHTSVYWYQQALGLGLQFLLWYDEGEERNRGNFPPRFSGRQFPNYSSELNVNALELEDSALYLCASSQTGYSYEQYFGPGTRLTVT.

The CDR3 coding sequence is TGTGCCAGCAGCGGGACAGGGGAACAGCCCCAGCATTTT. Encoded protein: CASSGTGEQPQHF. The V and J genes are TRBV9 and TRBJ1-5, with TRBD1 identical over 9 bases. With V trimmed by 3 bases and J by 7 bases, 2 bases remained unmatched. Germline V gene lookup returns CDR1 SGDLS and CDR2 YYNGEE. This CDR3 spans 13 amino acids.